The next 2 T cell receptor beta chains were all read from a single sample in a study of T cells in localized non-small cell lung cancer. The table came from immunoSEQ multiplex PCR; TCRdb's copy has only in-frame clones and leaves some out. The sample lists around 41,000 clones, approximately 83% occurring once. Here the sequenced sample was peripheral blood, taken before any cancer treatment. Every receptor here comes from a man between 40 and 70 years old with stage I lung adenocarcinoma.

The chain uses TRBV19 and TRBJ2-3; maybe TRBD1 (6 bases). The CDR3 consists of 14 residues. Germline V gene sequence: CDR1 LNHDA, CDR2 SQIVND (reference sequence). V lost 7 bases to trimming and J lost 2 bases, with 13 bases between them. Written as DNA, the CDR3 is TGTGCCAGTACGGTGACAGGTTTCACAGATACGCAGTATTTT. Its translation: CASTVTGFTDTQYF.

V gene TRBV11-2 combines with J gene TRBJ1-2; TRBD1 agrees at 7 bases. The CDR3 covers 14 residues. CDR1 SGHAT and CDR2 FQNNGV come from the germline V gene. J was trimmed by 4 bases and V by 0 bases; bases with no gene match: 2. In DNA form, the CDR3 reads TGTGCCAGCAGCTTAGAGTCAGGGGGCTATGGCTACACCTTC. Its protein product is CASSLESGGYGYTF.